The 20 T cell receptor beta chains presented below share a single source sample, sequenced in a study of T cells in Graves' hyperthyroidism and ophthalmopathy. TCR beta CDR3 region amplification was performed from RNA transcripts. The study used the HTBI primer set for a first-round RT-PCR of the TCR CDR3. TCRdb reprocessed the multiplex PCR reads with MiXCR, giving one entry per CDR3 protein. The sample records roughly 700,000 distinct CDR3 sequences, 15% to 20% being singletons. The sequencing sample was made of blood. The receptors derive from a man in his forties or fifties with Graves' hyperthyroidism.

This clonotype was seen more than once but under ten times. V usage is TRBV7-9 and J usage is TRBJ1-1; D possibly corresponds to TRBD1 (6 bases). The V and J ends lost 4 bases and 6 bases respectively, with 21 bases between them. The CDR3 has 16 residues. CDR1 and CDR2 (germline): SEHNR, FQNEAQ (reference sequence). The CDR3 reads CASSSGGEGRTAEAFF. CDR3 in DNA: TGTGCCAGCAGCTCAGGTGGAGAGGGTAGGACAGCTGAAGCTTTCTTT.

This clonotype was seen a few times. The chain couples TRBV29-1 to TRBJ1-1; perhaps TRBD1 as D (5 bases). Trimming removed 6 bases at V and 5 bases at J, with 16 bases between. This CDR3 region has 13 residues. Germline loops: CDR1 SQVTM, CDR2 ANQGSEA. CDR3: CSVPWGGETEAFF. CDR3 DNA sequence: TGCAGCGTCCCCTGGGGGGGGGAAACTGAAGCTTTCTTT.

The rearrangement uses TRBV29-1 and TRBJ2-5; possibly TRBD2 for D (5 bases). Looked up from germline, CDR1 is SQVTM and CDR2 is ANQGSEA. The length of the CDR3 is 12 residues. V dropped 4 bases and J dropped 5 bases, with 11 bases sitting between them. CDR3 protein: CSVAEVGETQYF. CDR3 in DNA: TGCAGCGTTGCGGAGGTTGGGGAGACCCAGTACTTC.

The chain employs TRBV25-1 and TRBJ1-3, with 9 bases fitting TRBD1. The J segment lost 3 bases and the V segment lost 4 bases, leaving 7 bases of the junction unmatched. Germline V gene sequence: CDR1 MGHDK, CDR2 SYGVNS. The CDR3 has 16 residues. CDR3 loop: CASSAPDRGYGNTIYF. The CDR3 DNA follows: TGTGCCAGCAGTGCTCCGGACAGGGGTTATGGAAACACCATATATTTT.

This sequence joins TRBV28 and TRBJ2-4; 9 bases fit TRBD1. This CDR3 spans 12 amino acids. Germline V gene data show CDR1 as MDHEN and CDR2 as SYDVKM. V was pared by 4 bases and J by 15 bases, with 7 bases of the junction left unmatched. The CDR3: CASSSDRGYGYF. The CDR3 region has the DNA TGTGCCAGCAGTTCCGACAGGGGGTATGGGTACTTC.

This clonotype occurred a few times. The chain has TRBV6-1 and TRBJ2-3, with D unclear. Germline CDR1 MNHNS, CDR2 SASEGT. There are 13 residues in the CDR3. V dropped 4 bases and J dropped 9 bases, with 14 bases sitting between them. Here the CDR3 reads CASSGSSYETQYF. The CDR3 DNA follows: TGTGCCAGCAGTGGTTCCAGCTATGAGACGCAGTATTTT.

This clonotype was counted ten times or more. V is TRBV27 and J is TRBJ2-2, with D hard to call. The germline V gene has CDR1 MNHEY and CDR2 SMNVEV (reference sequence). The CDR3 has 15 residues. V gave up 7 bases and J gave up 0 bases, with 12 bases separating them. For the CDR3, the DNA is TGTGCCAGCACCCCCGGGCTACCGAACACCGGGGAGCTGTTTTTT. Amino acid sequence: CASTPGLPNTGELFF.

The chain has TRBV28 and TRBJ1-2, with D perhaps matching TRBD1 (6 bases). This CDR3 region has 16 residues. V dropped 2 bases and J dropped 4 bases, with 17 bases sitting between them. Germline CDR1 MDHEN, CDR2 SYDVKM. Here the CDR3 reads CASSLGGAEMIYGYTF. The CDR3 nucleotides are TGTGCCAGCAGTTTAGGGGGGGCTGAGATGATCTATGGCTACACCTTC.

The sample holds a few counts of this clonotype. The rearrangement joins TRBV6-2 or TRBV6-3 to TRBJ2-1; a possible D gene is TRBD1 (5 bases). CDR1 and CDR2 from the germline V gene are MNHEY and SVGEGT. Trimming shortened V by 2 bases and J by 10 bases, and 15 bases separated the two germline ends. The CDR3 runs 14 residues. The DNA of the CDR3 is TGTGCCAGCAGTTACGGGCAGGGAATTAGAGAGCAGTTCTTC. This codes for CASSYGQGIREQFF.

The chain combines TRBV5-1 with TRBJ1-1; 7 bases are shared with TRBD1. The germline V gene encodes CDR1 SGHRS and CDR2 YFSETQ. The CDR3 length is 14 residues. Trimming removed 6 bases from V and 2 bases from J; junction bases left unmatched: 7. CDR3 residues: CASTYRQGNTEAFF. In DNA, the CDR3 is TGCGCCAGCACCTATCGACAGGGAAACACTGAAGCTTTCTTT.

This rearrangement joins TRBV13 to TRBJ2-6, with TRBD2 identical over 7 bases. The germline CDR1 and CDR2 sequences are PRHDT and FYEKMQ (reference sequence). This CDR3 contains 18 residues. V trimming: 2 bases; J trimming: 3 bases; junction bases outside the gene matches: 10. The CDR3 sequence is CASSLWSWGGDGANVLTF. The DNA of the CDR3 is TGTGCCAGCAGCTTATGGTCTTGGGGAGGGGATGGGGCCAACGTCCTGACTTTC.

The rearrangement links TRBV5-5 to TRBJ2-2, with TRBD1 matching over 7 bases. The CDR3 loop spans 16 amino acids. V shed 0 bases, J shed 3 bases, and the junction held 5 bases outside the gene matches. The germline CDR1 and CDR2 sequences are SGHKS and YYEKEE (reference sequence). CDR3 sequence: CASSLGRGRDTGELFF. The CDR3 DNA is TGTGCCAGCAGCTTGGGCAGGGGGAGAGACACCGGGGAGCTGTTTTTT.

This clonotype was detected a few times. One end of the junction varies from germline; a read error may be responsible. The CDR3 region is CASSLSVGFNYDYTF. Written as DNA, the CDR3 is TGTGCCAGCAGCCTTTCCGTGGGATTTAACTATGACTACACCTTC. V usage is TRBV6-1 and J usage is TRBJ1-2, with no clear D. This CDR3 spans 15 amino acids. Germline V gene data show CDR1 as MNHNS and CDR2 as SASEGT.

V is TRBV29-1 and J is TRBJ2-7, with 9 bases matching TRBD1. V was pared by 6 bases and J by 2 bases, with 2 bases of the junction left unmatched. CDR3 length: 12 amino acids. From germline, CDR1 is SQVTM and CDR2 ANQGSEA. CDR3 sequence reads: CSVYRGPYEQYF. Here the CDR3 DNA reads TGCAGCGTATACAGGGGGCCCTACGAGCAGTACTTC.

This clonotype was recorded at least ten times. This sequence joins TRBV12-3 or TRBV12-4 and TRBJ2-7, with D uncertain. The CDR3 has 14 amino acids. Deletions cut 4 bases from V and 2 bases from J, with 12 bases between. The CDR3 reads CASSSPTIAYEQYF. DNA for the CDR3: TGTGCCAGCAGTTCCCCTACTATTGCCTACGAGCAGTACTTC.

The V call is TRBV6-1, the J call TRBJ2-5, with 8 bases fitting TRBD1. Trimming took 7 bases from V and 4 from J; bases not matched to a gene: 5. There are 13 residues in the CDR3. The germline gives CDR1 MNHNS, CDR2 SASEGT. CDR3 coding DNA: TGTGCCAGCACCAGGACAGGGACAGAGACCCAGTACTTC. Translated: CASTRTGTETQYF.

This clonotype was detected a few times. This chain joins TRBV5-1 and TRBJ2-7; TRBD1 matches at 9 bases. V dropped 4 bases and J dropped 2; count of bases not matched to a gene: 19. Germline assignment: CDR1 SGHRS and CDR2 YFSETQ. The CDR3 is 19 residues long. CDR3 coding DNA: TGCGCCAGCAGCCCCTTGGGACAGGGTGATTTTGGGAGAGCCTACGAGCAGTACTTC. This sequence encodes CASSPLGQGDFGRAYEQYF.

The chain links TRBV20-1 to TRBJ2-7, with unresolved D. The CDR3 consists of 15 residues. Germline CDR1 reads DFQATT; CDR2 reads SNEGSKA (reference sequence). Trimming shortened V by 0 bases and J by 4 bases, and 16 bases separated the two germline ends. This chain's CDR3 is CSARDLSAEVYEQYF. The CDR3, as DNA: TGCAGTGCTAGAGATCTATCTGCCGAGGTATACGAGCAGTACTTC.

This clonotype was recorded only once. The gene calls are TRBV20-1 and TRBJ1-5; 7 positions agree with TRBD1. CDR1 DFQATT and CDR2 SNEGSKA come from the germline V gene (reference sequence). The CDR3 covers 15 residues. V shed 0 bases and J 4 bases; nucleotides not matched to a gene: 6. The CDR3 here is CSARDLGQPNQPQHF. Written as DNA, the CDR3 is TGCAGTGCTAGAGATTTGGGACAGCCGAATCAGCCCCAGCATTTT.

The chain employs TRBV27 and TRBJ1-2; D possibly corresponds to TRBD1 (6 bases). Germline V gives CDR1 MNHEY, CDR2 SMNVEV (reference sequence). Trimming stripped 6 bases from V and 7 bases from J, with 21 bases between. The length of the CDR3 is 15 residues. CDR3 bases: TGTGCCAGCAGCCCCCTACGTACAGGGTCGAGTGGCTACACCTTC. Protein sequence: CASSPLRTGSSGYTF.